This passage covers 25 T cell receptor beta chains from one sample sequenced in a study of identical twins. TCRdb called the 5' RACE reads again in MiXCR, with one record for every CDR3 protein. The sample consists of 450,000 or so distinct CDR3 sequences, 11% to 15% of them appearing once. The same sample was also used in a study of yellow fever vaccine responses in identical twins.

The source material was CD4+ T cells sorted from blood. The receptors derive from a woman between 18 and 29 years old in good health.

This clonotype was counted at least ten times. Here the CDR3 DNA reads TGTGCCAGCAGTTTAAAGGCAGGGGGTGAAAAACTGTTTTTT. Protein: CASSLKAGGEKLFF. This sequence joins TRBV12-3 or TRBV12-4 and TRBJ1-4, with TRBD1 matching 7 bases. V lost 2 bases to trimming and J lost 7 bases; unmatched junction nucleotides: 4. The length of the CDR3 is 14 residues.

The CDR3 DNA is TGTGCCAGCACCTTATGGGGAGAGCAGTTCTTC. It codes for CASTLWGEQFF. The chain has TRBV6-6 and TRBJ2-1, with D unresolved. Trimming cost V 7 bases and J 10 bases, with 11 bases left between them. This CDR3 has 11 amino acids. Germline lookup yields CDR1 MNHNY and CDR2 SVGAGI (reference sequence).

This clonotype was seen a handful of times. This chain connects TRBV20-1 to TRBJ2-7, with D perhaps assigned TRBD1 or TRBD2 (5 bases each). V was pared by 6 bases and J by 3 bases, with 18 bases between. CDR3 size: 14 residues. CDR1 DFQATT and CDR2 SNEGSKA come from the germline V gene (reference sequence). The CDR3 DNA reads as TGCAGTGCCACGACGGGGCTACTGAACTACGAGCAGTACTTC. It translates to CSATTGLLNYEQYF.

The CDR3 spells CASSLDSGGPYYEQYF. For the CDR3, the DNA is TGTGCCAGCAGCTTAGATTCAGGGGGCCCGTACTACGAGCAGTACTTC. The chain recombines TRBV7-2 with TRBJ2-7, with TRBD1 identical over 8 bases. V shed 1 base, J shed 3 bases, and the junction held 8 bases outside the gene matches. CDR3 size: 16 residues. Germline V gives CDR1 SGHTA, CDR2 FQGNSA.

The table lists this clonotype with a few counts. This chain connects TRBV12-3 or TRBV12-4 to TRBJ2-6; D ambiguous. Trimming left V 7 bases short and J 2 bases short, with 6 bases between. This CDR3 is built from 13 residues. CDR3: CASKGAGANVLTF. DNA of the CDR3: TGTGCCAGCAAGGGTGCTGGGGCCAACGTCCTGACTTTC.

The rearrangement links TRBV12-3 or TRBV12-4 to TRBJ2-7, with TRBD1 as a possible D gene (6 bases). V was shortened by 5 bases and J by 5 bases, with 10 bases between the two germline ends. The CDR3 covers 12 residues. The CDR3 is CASSTGFDEQYF. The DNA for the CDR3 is TGTGCCAGCAGTACAGGGTTCGACGAGCAGTACTTC.

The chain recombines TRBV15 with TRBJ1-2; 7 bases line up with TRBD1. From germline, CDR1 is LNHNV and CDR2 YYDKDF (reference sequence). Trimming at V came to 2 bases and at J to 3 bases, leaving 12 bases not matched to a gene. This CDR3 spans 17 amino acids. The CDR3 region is CATSRPIPTGSDYGYTF. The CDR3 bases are TGTGCCACCAGCAGACCTATCCCGACAGGGTCTGACTATGGCTACACCTTC.

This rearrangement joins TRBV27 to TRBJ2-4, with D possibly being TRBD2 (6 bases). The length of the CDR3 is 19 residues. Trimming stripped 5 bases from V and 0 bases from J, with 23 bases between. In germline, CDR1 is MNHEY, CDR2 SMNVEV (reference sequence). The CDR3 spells CASSSAGSGNLLAKNIQYF. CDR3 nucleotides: TGTGCCAGCAGTAGCGCGGGGTCCGGGAATCTACTAGCCAAAAACATTCAGTACTTC.

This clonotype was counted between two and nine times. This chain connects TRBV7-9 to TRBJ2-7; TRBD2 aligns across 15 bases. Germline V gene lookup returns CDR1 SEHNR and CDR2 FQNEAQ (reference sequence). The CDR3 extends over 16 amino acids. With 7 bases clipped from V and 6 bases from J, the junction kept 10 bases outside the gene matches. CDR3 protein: CASTFGGLAGGAEQYF. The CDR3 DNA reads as TGTGCCAGCACCTTCGGTGGACTAGCGGGAGGGGCCGAGCAGTACTTC.

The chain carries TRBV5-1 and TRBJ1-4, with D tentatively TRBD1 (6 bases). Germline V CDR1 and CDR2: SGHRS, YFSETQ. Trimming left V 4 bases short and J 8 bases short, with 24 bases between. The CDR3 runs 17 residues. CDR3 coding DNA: TGCGCCAGCAGCCTGCGATCAGTTAGCAGGGGATGGGAAAAACTGTTTTTT. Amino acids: CASSLRSVSRGWEKLFF.

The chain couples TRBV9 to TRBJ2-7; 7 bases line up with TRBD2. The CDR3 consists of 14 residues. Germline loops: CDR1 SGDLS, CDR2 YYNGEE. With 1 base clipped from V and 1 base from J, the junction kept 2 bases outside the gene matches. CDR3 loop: CASSVKAGSYEQYF. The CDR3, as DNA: TGTGCCAGCAGCGTAAAAGCGGGGTCCTACGAGCAGTACTTC.

The CDR3 coding sequence is TGTGCCAGCAGTTTGGACCCCAGAAGGGGGGTAGGGGAGACCCAGTACTTC. The encoded protein is CASSLDPRRGVGETQYF. The rearrangement links TRBV27 to TRBJ2-5, with D perhaps TRBD1 or TRBD2 (6 bases each). The CDR3 length is 17 residues. The germline V gene encodes CDR1 MNHEY and CDR2 SMNVEV (reference sequence). V was shortened by 3 bases and J by 5 bases, with 22 bases between the two germline ends.

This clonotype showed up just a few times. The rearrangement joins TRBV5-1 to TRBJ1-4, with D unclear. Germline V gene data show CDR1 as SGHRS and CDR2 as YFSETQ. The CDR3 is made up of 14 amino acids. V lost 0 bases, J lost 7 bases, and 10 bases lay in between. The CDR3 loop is CASSLEQRSEKLFF. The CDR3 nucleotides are TGCGCCAGCAGCTTGGAACAAAGAAGTGAAAAACTGTTTTTT.

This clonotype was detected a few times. The CDR3 spells CATSRDLFAVDYEQYF. The CDR3 DNA sequence: TGTGCCACCAGCAGAGATCTTTTTGCGGTTGACTACGAGCAGTACTTC. The chain employs TRBV15 and TRBJ2-7; D is uncertain. CDR3 length equals 16 residues. The V end lost 0 bases, the J end lost 3 bases, and 15 bases lay between the germline ends. CDR1 and CDR2 (germline): LNHNV, YYDKDF (reference sequence).

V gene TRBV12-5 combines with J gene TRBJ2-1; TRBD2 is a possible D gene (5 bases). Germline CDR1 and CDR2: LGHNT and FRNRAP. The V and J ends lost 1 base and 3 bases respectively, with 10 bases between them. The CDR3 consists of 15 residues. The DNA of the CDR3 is TGTGCTAGTGGTTTGGCGATAGCGAGCTACAATGAGCAGTTCTTC. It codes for CASGLAIASYNEQFF.

CDR3 region: CASRPEERGRNEQYF. The CDR3 coding sequence is TGTGCCAGCAGACCTGAAGAGCGGGGGCGAAACGAGCAGTACTTC. The rearrangement uses TRBV6-1 and TRBJ2-7; 8 bases are shared with TRBD2. The CDR3 extends over 15 amino acids. V lost 6 bases and J lost 5; bases outside the gene matches: 12. The germline gives CDR1 MNHNS, CDR2 SASEGT.

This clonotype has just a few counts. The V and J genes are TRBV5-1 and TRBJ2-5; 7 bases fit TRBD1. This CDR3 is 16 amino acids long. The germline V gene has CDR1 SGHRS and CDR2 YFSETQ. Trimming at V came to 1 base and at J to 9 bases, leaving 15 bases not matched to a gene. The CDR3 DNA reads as TGCGCCAGCAGCTTGTCACGCTGGACAGGCCCGAAGGCCCAGTACTTC. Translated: CASSLSRWTGPKAQYF.

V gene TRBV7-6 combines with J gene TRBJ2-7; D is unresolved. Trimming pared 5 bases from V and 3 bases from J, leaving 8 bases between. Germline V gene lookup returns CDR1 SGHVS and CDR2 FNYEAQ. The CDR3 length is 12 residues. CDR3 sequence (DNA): TGTGCCAGCAGCGACGACATCTACGAGCAGTACTTC. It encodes CASSDDIYEQYF.

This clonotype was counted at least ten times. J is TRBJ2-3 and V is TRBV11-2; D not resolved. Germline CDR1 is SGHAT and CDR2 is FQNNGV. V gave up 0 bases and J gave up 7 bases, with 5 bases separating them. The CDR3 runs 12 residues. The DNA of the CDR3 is TGTGCCAGCAGCTTAGACGGACATACGCAGTATTTT. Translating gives CASSLDGHTQYF.

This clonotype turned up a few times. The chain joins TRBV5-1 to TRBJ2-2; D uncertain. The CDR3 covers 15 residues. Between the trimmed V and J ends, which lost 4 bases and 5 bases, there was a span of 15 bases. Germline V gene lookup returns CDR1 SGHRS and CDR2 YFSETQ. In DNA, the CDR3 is TGCGCCAGCAGCCCCTATTCGGTTGATACCGGGGAGCTGTTTTTT. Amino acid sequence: CASSPYSVDTGELFF.

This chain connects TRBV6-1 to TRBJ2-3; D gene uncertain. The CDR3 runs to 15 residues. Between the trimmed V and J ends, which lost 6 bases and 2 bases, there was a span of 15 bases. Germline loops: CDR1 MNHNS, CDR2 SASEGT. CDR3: CASSDALSFTDTQYF. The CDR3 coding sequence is TGTGCCAGCAGCGATGCCCTATCGTTCACAGATACGCAGTATTTT.

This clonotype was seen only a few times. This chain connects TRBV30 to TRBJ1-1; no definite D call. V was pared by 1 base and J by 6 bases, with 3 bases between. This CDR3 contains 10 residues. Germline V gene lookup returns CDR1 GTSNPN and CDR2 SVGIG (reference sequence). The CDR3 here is CAWSGAEAFF. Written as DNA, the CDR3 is TGTGCCTGGAGTGGTGCTGAAGCTTTCTTT. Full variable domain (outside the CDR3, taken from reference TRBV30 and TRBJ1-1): SQTIHQWPATLVQPVGSPLSLECTVEGTSNPNLYWYRQAAGRGLQLLFYSVGIGQISSEVPQNLSASRPQDRQFILSSKKLLLSDSGFYLCAWSGAEAFFGQGTRLTVV.

The CDR3 spells CASSSGQGAGGDTQYF. The DNA for the CDR3 is TGTGCCAGCAGCTCTGGACAGGGGGCGGGAGGAGATACGCAGTATTTT. The chain uses TRBV7-6 and TRBJ2-3, with 11 bases lining up with TRBD1. V lost 4 bases and J lost 5; bases outside the gene matches: 8. CDR3 length equals 16 residues. The germline gives CDR1 SGHVS, CDR2 FNYEAQ.

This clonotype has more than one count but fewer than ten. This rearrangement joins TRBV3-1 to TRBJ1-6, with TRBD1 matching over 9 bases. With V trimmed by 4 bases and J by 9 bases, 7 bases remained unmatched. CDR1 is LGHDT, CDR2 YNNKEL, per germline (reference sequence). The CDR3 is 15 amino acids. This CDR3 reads CASSRQGQGGSPLHF. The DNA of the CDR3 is TGTGCCAGCAGCCGTCAGGGACAGGGCGGTTCACCCCTCCACTTT.

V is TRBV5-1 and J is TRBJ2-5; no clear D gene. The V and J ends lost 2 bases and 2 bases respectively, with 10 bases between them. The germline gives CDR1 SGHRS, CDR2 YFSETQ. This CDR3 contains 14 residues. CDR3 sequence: CASSFGSEQETQYF. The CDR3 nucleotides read TGCGCCAGCAGCTTCGGGTCAGAACAAGAGACCCAGTACTTC.